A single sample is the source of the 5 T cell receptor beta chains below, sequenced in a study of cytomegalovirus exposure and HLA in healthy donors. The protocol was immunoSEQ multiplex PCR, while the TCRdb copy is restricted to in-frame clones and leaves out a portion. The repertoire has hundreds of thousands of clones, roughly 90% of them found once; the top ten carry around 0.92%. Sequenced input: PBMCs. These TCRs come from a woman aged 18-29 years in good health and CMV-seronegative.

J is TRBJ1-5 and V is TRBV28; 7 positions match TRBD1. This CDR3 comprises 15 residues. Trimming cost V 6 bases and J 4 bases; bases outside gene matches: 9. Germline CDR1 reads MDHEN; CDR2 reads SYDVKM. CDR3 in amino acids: CASRPTGLGNQPQHF. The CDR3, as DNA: TGTGCCAGCAGACCGACAGGGCTGGGTAATCAGCCCCAGCATTTT.

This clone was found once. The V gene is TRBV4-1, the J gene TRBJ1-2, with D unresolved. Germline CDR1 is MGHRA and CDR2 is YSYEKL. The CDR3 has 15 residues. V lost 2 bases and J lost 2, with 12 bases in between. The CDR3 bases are TGCGCCAGCAGCCAACCGTCCGCACGGAACTATGGCTACACCTTC. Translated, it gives CASSQPSARNYGYTF.

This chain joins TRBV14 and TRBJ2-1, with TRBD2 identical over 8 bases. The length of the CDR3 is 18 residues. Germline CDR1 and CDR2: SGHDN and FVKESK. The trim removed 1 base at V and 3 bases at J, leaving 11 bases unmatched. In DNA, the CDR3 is TGTGCCAGCAGCCAAGTCCCATTCGGGAGGGCCCTCTACAATGAGCAGTTCTTC. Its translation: CASSQVPFGRALYNEQFF.

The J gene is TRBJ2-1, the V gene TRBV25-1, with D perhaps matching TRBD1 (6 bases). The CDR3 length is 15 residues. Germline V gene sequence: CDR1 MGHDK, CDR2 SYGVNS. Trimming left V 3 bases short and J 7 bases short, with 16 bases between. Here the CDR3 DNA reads TGTGCCAGCAGTGAGCCCAAAGCAGGGGCGAATGAGCAGTTCTTC. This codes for CASSEPKAGANEQFF.

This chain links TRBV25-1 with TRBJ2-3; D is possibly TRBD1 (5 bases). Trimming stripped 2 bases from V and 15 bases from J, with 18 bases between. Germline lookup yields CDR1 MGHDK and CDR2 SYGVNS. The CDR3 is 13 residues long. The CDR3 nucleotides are TGTGCCAGCAGTGAACGGGCGCTAGGGGCTCAATATTTT. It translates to CASSERALGAQYF.